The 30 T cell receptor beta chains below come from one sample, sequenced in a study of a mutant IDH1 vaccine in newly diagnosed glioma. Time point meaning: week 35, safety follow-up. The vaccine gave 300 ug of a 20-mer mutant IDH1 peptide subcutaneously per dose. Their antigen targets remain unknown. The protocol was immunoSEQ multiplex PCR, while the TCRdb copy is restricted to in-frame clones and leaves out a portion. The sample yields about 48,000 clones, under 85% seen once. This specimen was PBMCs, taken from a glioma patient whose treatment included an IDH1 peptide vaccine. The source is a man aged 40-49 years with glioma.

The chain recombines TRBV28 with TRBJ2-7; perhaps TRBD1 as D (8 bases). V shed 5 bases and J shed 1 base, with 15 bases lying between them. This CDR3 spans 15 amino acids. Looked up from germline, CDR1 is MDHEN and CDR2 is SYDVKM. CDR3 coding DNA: TGTGCCAGCAGTCATGGACAGGGAGGGTCCTACGAGCAGTACTTC. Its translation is CASSHGQGGSYEQYF. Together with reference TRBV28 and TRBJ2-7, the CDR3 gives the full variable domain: DVKVTQSSRYLVKRTGEKVFLECVQDMDHENMFWYRQDPGLGLRLIYFSYDVKMKEKGDIPEGYSVSREKKERFSLILESASTNQTSMYLCASSHGQGGSYEQYFGPGTRLTVT.

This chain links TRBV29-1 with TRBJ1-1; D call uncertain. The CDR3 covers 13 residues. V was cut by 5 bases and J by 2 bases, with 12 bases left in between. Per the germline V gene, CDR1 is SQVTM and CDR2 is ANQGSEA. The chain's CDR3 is CSVLGPPNTEAFF. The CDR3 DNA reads TGCAGCGTTTTAGGACCGCCAAACACTGAAGCTTTCTTT.

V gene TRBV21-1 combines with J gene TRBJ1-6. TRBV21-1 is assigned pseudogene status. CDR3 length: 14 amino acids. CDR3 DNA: TGTGCCAGCAGCAAAATAGTAAGTAAGGTAACCCTCCACTTT. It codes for CASSKIVSKVTLHF.

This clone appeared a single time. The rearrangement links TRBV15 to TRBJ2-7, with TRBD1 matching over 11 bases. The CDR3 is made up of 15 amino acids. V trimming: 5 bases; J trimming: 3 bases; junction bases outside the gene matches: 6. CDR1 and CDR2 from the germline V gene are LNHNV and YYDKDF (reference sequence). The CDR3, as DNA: TGTGCCACCAGCTTACCCGGGACAGGGGGCTACGAGCAGTACTTC. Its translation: CATSLPGTGGYEQYF.

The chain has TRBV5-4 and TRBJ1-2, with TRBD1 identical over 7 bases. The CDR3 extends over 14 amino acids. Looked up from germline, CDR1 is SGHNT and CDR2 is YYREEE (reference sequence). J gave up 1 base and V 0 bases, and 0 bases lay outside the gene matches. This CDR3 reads CASSLDRGNYGYTF. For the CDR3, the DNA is TGTGCCAGCAGCTTGGACAGGGGTAACTATGGCTACACCTTC.

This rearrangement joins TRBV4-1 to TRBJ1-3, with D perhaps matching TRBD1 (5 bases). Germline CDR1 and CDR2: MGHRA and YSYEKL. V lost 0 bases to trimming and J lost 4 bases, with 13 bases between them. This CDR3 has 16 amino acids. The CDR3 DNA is TGCGCCAGCAGCCAAGAGGAGCTAGGGGCCGGAAACACCATATATTTT. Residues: CASSQEELGAGNTIYF.

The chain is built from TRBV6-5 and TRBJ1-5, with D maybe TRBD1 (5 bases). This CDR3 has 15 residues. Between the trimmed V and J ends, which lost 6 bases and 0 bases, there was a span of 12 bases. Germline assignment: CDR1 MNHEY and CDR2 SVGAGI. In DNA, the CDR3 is TGTGCCAGCAGCCCCTCAGGGCTTAGCAATCAGCCCCAGCATTTT. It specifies CASSPSGLSNQPQHF.

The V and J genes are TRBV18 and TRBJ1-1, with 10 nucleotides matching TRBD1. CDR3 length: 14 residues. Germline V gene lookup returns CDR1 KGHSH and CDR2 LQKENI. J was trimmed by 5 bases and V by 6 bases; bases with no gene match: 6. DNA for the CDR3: TGTGCCAGCTCCCGGGACAGGGGTGAAACTGAAGCTTTCTTT. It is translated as CASSRDRGETEAFF.

The CDR3 nucleotides are TGCGCCAGCAGTTTTAGGCTAGCGGGAGAAGATACGCAGTATTTT. It is translated as CASSFRLAGEDTQYF. The chain couples TRBV5-1 to TRBJ2-3, with 10 bases lining up with TRBD2. J gave up 5 bases and V 5 bases, and 8 bases lay outside the gene matches. This CDR3 region has 15 residues. The germline V gene has CDR1 SGHRS and CDR2 YFSETQ.

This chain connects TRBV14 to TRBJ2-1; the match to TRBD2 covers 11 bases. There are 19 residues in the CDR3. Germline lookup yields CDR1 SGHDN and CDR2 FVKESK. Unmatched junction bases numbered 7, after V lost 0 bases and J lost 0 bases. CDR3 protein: CASSQEGLAGGLSYNEQFF. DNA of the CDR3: TGTGCCAGCAGCCAAGAGGGTCTAGCGGGGGGTCTCTCCTACAATGAGCAGTTCTTC.

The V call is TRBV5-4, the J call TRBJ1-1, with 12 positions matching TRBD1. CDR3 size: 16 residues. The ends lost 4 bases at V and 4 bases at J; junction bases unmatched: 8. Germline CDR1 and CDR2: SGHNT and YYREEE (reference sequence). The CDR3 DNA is TGTGCCAGCAGCCCGGGGACAGGGGGCAAGGTCACTGAAGCTTTCTTT. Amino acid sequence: CASSPGTGGKVTEAFF.

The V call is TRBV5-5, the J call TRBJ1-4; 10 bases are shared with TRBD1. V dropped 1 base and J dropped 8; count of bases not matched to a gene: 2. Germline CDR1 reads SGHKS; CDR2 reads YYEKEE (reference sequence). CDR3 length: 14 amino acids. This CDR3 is CASSLTGQGEKLFF. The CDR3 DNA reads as TGTGCCAGCAGCTTGACGGGACAGGGGGAAAAACTGTTTTTT.

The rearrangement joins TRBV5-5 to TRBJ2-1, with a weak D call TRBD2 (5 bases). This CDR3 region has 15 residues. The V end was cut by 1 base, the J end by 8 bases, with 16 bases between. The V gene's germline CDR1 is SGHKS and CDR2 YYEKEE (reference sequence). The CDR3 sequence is CASSLLPDLVDEQFF. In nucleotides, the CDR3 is TGTGCCAGCAGCTTGCTTCCGGACTTAGTGGATGAGCAGTTCTTC.

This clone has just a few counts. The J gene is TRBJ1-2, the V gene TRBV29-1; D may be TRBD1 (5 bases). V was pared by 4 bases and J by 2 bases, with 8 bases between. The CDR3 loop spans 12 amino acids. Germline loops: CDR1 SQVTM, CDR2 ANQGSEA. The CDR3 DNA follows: TGCAGCGTTGGTGCAGGGAACTATGGCTACACCTTC. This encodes CSVGAGNYGYTF.

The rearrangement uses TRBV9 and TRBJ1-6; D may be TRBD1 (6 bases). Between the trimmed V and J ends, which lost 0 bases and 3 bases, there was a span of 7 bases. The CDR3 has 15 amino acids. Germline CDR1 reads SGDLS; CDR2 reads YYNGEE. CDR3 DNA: TGTGCCAGCAGCGTAGGACAGGACTATAATTCACCCCTCCACTTT. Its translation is CASSVGQDYNSPLHF.

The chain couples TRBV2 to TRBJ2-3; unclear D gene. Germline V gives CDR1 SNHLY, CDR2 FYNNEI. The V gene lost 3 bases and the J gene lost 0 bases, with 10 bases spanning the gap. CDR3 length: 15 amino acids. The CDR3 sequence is CASSDFRDSTDTQYF. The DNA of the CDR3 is TGTGCCAGCAGTGATTTTAGAGATAGCACAGATACGCAGTATTTT.

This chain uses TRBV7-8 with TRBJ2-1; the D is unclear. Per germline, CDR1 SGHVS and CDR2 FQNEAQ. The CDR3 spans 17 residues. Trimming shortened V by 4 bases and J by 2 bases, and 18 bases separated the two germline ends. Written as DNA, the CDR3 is TGTGCCAGCAGCTCCAACATCTGGCCTGCTACCTACAATGAGCAGTTCTTC. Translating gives CASSSNIWPATYNEQFF.

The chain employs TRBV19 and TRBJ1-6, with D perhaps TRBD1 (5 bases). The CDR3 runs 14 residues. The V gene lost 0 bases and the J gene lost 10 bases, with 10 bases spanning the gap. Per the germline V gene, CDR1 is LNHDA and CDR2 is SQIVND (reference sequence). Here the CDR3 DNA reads TGTGCCAGTAGTATAGACAACAGGTTATCACCCCTCCACTTT. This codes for CASSIDNRLSPLHF. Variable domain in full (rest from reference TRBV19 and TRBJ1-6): DGGITQSPKYLFRKEGQNVTLSCEQNLNHDAMYWYRQDPGQGLRLIYYSQIVNDFQKGDIAEGYSVSREKKESFPLTVTSAQKNPTAFYLCASSIDNRLSPLHFGNGTRLTVT.

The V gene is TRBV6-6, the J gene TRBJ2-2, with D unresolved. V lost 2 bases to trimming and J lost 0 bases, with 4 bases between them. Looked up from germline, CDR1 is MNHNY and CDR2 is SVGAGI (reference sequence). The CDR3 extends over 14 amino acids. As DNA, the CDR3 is TGTGCCAGCAGTTACGGCGCGAACACCGGGGAGCTGTTTTTT. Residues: CASSYGANTGELFF.

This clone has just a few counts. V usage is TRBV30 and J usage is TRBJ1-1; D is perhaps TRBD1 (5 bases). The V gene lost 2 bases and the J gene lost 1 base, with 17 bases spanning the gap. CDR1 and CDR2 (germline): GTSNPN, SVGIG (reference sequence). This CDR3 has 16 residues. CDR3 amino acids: CAWSRNSGQGNTEAFF. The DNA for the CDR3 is TGTGCCTGGAGTCGCAATTCAGGGCAAGGGAACACTGAAGCTTTCTTT.

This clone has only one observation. The CDR3 DNA reads TGTGCCAGCAGGGCCATCCACTTT. Translation: CASRAIHF. The chain carries TRBV6-1 and TRBJ1-6; no clear D. This CDR3 has 8 residues. The V gene lost 6 bases and the J gene lost 17 bases, with 5 bases spanning the gap. Germline loops: CDR1 MNHNS, CDR2 SASEGT.

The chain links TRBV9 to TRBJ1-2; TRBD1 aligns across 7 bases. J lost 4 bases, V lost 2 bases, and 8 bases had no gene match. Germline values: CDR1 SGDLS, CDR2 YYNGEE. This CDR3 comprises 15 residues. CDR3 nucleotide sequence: TGTGCCAGCAGCGTTGGGACAGAAATCATCTATGGCTACACCTTC. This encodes CASSVGTEIIYGYTF. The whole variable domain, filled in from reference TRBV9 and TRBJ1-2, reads DSGVTQTPKHLITATGQRVTLRCSPRSGDLSVYWYQQSLDQGLQFLIQYYNGEERAKGNILERFSAQQFPDLHSELNLSSLELGDSALYFCASSVGTEIIYGYTFGSGTRLTVV.

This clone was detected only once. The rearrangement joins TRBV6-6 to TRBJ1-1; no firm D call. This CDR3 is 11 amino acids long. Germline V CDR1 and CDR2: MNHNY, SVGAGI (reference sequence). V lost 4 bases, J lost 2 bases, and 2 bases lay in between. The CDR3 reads CASSSNTEAFF. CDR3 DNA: TGTGCCAGCAGTTCAAACACTGAAGCTTTCTTT.

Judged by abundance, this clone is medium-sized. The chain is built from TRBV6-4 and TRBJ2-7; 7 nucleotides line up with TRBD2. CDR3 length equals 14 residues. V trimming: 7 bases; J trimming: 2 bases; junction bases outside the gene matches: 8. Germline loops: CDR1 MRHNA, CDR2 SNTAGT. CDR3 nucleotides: TGTGCCAGCAAGACGGGGGGTCGACCCTACGAGCAGTACTTC. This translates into CASKTGGRPYEQYF.

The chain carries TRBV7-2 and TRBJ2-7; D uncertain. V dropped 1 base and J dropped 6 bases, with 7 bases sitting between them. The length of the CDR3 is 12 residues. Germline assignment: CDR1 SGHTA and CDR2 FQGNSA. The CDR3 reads CASSLVLAEQYF. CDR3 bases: TGTGCCAGCAGCTTAGTGTTGGCCGAGCAGTACTTC.

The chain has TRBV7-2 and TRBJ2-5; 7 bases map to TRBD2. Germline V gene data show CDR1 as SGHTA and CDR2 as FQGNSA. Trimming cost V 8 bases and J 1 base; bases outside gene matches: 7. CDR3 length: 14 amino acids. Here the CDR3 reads CASSWGGSQETQYF. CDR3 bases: TGTGCCAGCTCGTGGGGGGGGAGCCAAGAGACCCAGTACTTC.

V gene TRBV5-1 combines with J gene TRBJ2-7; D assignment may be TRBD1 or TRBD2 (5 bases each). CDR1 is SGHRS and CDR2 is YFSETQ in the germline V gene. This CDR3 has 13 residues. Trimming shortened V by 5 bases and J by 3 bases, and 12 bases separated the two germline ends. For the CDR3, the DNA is TGCGCCAGCAGAGGGGCGGAGGTCTACGAGCAGTACTTC. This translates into CASRGAEVYEQYF.

The CDR3 spells CASSRSTGQGAEQYF. In DNA form, the CDR3 reads TGTGCCAGCAGTCGGTCCACCGGACAGGGTGCCGAGCAGTACTTC. The chain has TRBV27 and TRBJ2-7, with 8 bases that match TRBD1. Germline assignment: CDR1 MNHEY and CDR2 SMNVEV (reference sequence). The CDR3 is made up of 15 amino acids. J gave up 6 bases and V 5 bases, and 12 bases lay outside the gene matches.

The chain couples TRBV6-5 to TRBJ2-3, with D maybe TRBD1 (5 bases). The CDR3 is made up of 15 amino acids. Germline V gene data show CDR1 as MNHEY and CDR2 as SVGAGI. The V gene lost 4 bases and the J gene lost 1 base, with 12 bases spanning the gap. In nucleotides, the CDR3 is TGTGCCAGCAGTTCGAGTACGACAGGCACAGATACGCAGTATTTT. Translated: CASSSSTTGTDTQYF.

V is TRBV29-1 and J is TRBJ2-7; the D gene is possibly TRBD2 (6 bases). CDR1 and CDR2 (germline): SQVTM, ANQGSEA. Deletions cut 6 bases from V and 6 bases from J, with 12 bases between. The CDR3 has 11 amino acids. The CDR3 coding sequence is TGCAGCGTATGGGACTGGACCGAGCAGTACTTC. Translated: CSVWDWTEQYF.